The source of this T cell receptor beta chain is a study of shared clonotypes between healthy human individuals. Study background: Three plates each covered CD4 naive and memory; CD8 naive two, CD8 memory one.

CDR3 size: 14 residues. The V and J ends lost 7 bases and 4 bases respectively, with 17 bases between them. Germline V gives CDR1 MNHNS, CDR2 SASEGT. This table comes from immunoSEQ multiplex PCR, and its TCRdb copy is limited to in-frame clones, with some not included. The sample lists more than 550,000 clones, 72% occurring once. This clone was seen only a few times. This clonotype originated in a woman younger than 45 in good health. The chain uses TRBV6-1 and TRBJ2-7, with D possibly being TRBD2 (6 bases). Input material: memory CD4+ T cells sorted from blood. Subset defined: CD45RA-negative fraction. The CDR3 nucleotides read TGTGCCAGCACATTCCGGGGGACTGGGTACGAGCAGTACTTC. Amino acids: CASTFRGTGYEQYF.